A selection of T cell receptor beta chains follows, all from one sample in a study of T cell responses to AZD1222 COVID-19 vaccine. Profiling relied on immunoSEQ multiplex PCR, and the TCRdb table lists in-frame clones only, not all of them. The sample has 150,000 or so clones, about 92% seen once. Sequences were derived from peripheral blood, sampled 28 days after the second AZD1222 dose. The receptors were sampled from an adult who received the AZD1222 COVID-19 vaccine. CDR3s include the opening cysteine and the closing phenylalanine or tryptophan.

J gene,V gene,CDR3 protein
TRBJ2-5,TRBV7-8,CASSLHIETQYF
TRBJ2-5,TRBV18,CASSPQRGAQETQYF
TRBJ1-6,TRBV6-5,CASSYSEGQGSPLHF
TRBJ1-1,TRBV7-9,CASSSRDRVPEAFF
TRBJ1-3,TRBV3-1/TRBV3-2,CASSRGQAASGNTIYF
TRBJ1-1,TRBV5-4,CASSPPDRVGTEAFF
TRBJ1-1,TRBV5-1,CASSEGTPRVNTEAFF
TRBJ2-7,TRBV5-5,CASSLGPETYEQYF
TRBJ2-5,TRBV6-5,CASPGLAEETQYF
TRBJ1-6,TRBV3-1/TRBV3-2,CASSDRGSYNSPLHF
TRBJ2-2,TRBV7-8,CASSSLKGPTVTGELFF
TRBJ1-5,TRBV3-1/TRBV3-2,CASSQDGGTNQPQHF
TRBJ1-4,TRBV30,CAWTPGQSGEKLFF
TRBJ2-7,TRBV30,CASQGTSGGYEQYF
TRBJ2-2,TRBV6-5,CASSFGTGWVGELFF
TRBJ1-5,TRBV27,CASSTRGQDQPQHF
TRBJ2-1,TRBV7-8,CASSFPPGLAFDEQFF
TRBJ1-2,TRBV29-1,CSVGTALYGYTF
TRBJ1-1,TRBV19,CASSISVGEAFF
TRBJ1-5,TRBV28,CASSSHRGRSNQPQHF
TRBJ1-5,TRBV7-9,CASSSGQGKNQPQHF
TRBJ1-4,TRBV5-6,CASHRRTIPLMFF
TRBJ1-5,TRBV5-1,CASSLDEEPRRSNQPQHF
TRBJ1-3,TRBV4-2,CASSLLSQGGSGDTIYF
TRBJ1-1,TRBV6-5,CASRTTGEVEAFF
TRBJ2-1,TRBV7-2,CASSLGGAGSYNEQFF
TRBJ1-2,TRBV4-1,CASSQEAAGYLSQGYTF
TRBJ1-4,TRBV7-6,CASSLMMAGGEKLFF
TRBJ2-7,TRBV4-2,CASSDPGLANEQYF
TRBJ1-2,TRBV9,CASSVEPGLGYGYTF
TRBJ1-1,TRBV11-3,CASSLDSGEAFF
TRBJ1-1,TRBV9,CASSPTGVTEAFF
TRBJ1-6,TRBV27,CASGTENSPLHF
TRBJ2-1,TRBV27,CASSLSGTYNEQFF
TRBJ1-2,TRBV5-1,CASSADKTLYGYTF
TRBJ1-2,TRBV6-2/TRBV6-3,CASSRQGIGYGYTF
TRBJ2-5,TRBV2,CASSEMGGQETQYF
TRBJ2-3,TRBV3-1/TRBV3-2,CASSLRGGDTQYF
TRBJ1-2,TRBV6-5,CASTQTDYGYTF
TRBJ1-2,TRBV7-8,CASSLGRVGGYTF
TRBJ1-5,TRBV10-3,CAISEGRDNQPQHF
TRBJ1-2,TRBV5-1,CASSLADAGYGYTF
TRBJ2-5,TRBV6-5,CASSSTLGTQYF
TRBJ2-5,TRBV5-1,CASSSRLAGPETQYF
TRBJ1-2,TRBV7-9,CASSLGLLQGENGGYTF
TRBJ1-3,TRBV12-5,CASGLVTNTIYF
TRBJ1-4,TRBV11-2,CASSLGGERELFF
TRBJ2-7,TRBV5-6,CASSSWTETYEQYF
TRBJ2-5,TRBV4-1,CASSQAGLVGETQYF
TRBJ1-1,TRBV6-1,CASSESGGNTEAFF
TRBJ1-3,TRBV29-1,CSVQEISGNTIYF
TRBJ1-6,TRBV9,CASSPGGGEGSPLHF
TRBJ1-1,TRBV7-9,CASSLFTPVTEAFF